This TCR beta chain derives from a study of cytomegalovirus exposure and HLA in healthy donors. Across the study: The use of the same platform for the roughly 130 validation repertoires and the roughly 730 first-cohort repertoires was reported by a later analysis.

Produced via immunoSEQ multiplex PCR; TCRdb's table is partial and in-frame only. The sample includes roughly 150,000 clones, 75% to 90% of them seen just once. The validation cohort, a group of more than 100 subjects, included the donors and was separate from the approximately 680-subject first cohort. With regard to this clone: What it binds is unknown.

Study-wide results and caveats: Among TCR sequences, most were rare, though some public TCRs appeared in many donors. Three chains linked to CMV were shown in vitro to be specific for CMV antigens.

CDR1 and CDR2 (germline): MNHEY, SMNVEV (reference sequence). J was trimmed by 2 bases and V by 2 bases; bases with no gene match: 3. The CDR3 sequence is 15 residues long. The sample comprised PBMCs. This clonotype was obtained from a woman under 30 in good health and CMV-seronegative. This chain connects TRBV27 to TRBJ2-7, with 10 bases that match TRBD2. CDR3 sequence (DNA): TGTGCCAGCAGTTTAGGAGCGGGAGGGCCCTACGAGCAGTACTTC. Protein sequence: CASSLGAGGPYEQYF.